What follows are 2 T cell receptor beta chains derived from one specimen sequenced in a study of resident and recirculating memory T cells in vitiligo. TCRdb's copy holds only in-frame clones and misses some; the assay was immunoSEQ multiplex PCR. The sample lists around 70,000 clones, just over 90% occurring once. The sequencing sample was made of blood. The receptor source for this set is a male donor with vitiligo.

The rearrangement joins TRBV5-1 to TRBJ2-1, with a weak D call TRBD2 (6 bases). V lost 4 bases, J lost 4 bases, and 12 bases lay in between. This CDR3 comprises 14 residues. Germline loops: CDR1 SGHRS, CDR2 YFSETQ. Here the CDR3 reads CASSGTLGYNEQFF. CDR3 nucleotide sequence: TGCGCCAGCAGCGGGACTTTGGGGTACAATGAGCAGTTCTTC.

This chain connects TRBV2 to TRBJ2-2, with D maybe TRBD1 (5 bases). With 6 bases removed from V and 2 bases from J, the gap between germline ends came to 10 bases. CDR1 and CDR2 from the germline V gene are SNHLY and FYNNEI. The CDR3 length is 14 residues. CDR3: CASRGPRNTGELFF. The CDR3 DNA reads TGTGCCAGCAGGGGGCCAAGAAACACCGGGGAGCTGTTTTTT.